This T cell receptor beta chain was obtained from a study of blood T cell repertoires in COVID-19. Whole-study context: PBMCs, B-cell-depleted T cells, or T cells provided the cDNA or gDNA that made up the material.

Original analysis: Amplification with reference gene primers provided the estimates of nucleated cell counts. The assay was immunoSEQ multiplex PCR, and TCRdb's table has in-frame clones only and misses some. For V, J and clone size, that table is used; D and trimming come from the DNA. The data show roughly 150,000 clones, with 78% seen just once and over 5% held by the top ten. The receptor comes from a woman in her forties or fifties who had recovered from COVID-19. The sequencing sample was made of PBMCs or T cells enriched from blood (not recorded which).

Written as DNA, the CDR3 is TGTGCCAGCAGACTAGACAGGGTTGAGGGGGAAAAACTGTTTTTT. Its protein product is CASRLDRVEGEKLFF. The chain joins TRBV2 to TRBJ1-4, with 7 positions matching TRBD1. Germline trimming cut 6 bases from V and 8 bases from J; bases unmatched to any gene: 12. The germline CDR1 and CDR2 sequences are SNHLY and FYNNEI. The CDR3 contains 15 residues.